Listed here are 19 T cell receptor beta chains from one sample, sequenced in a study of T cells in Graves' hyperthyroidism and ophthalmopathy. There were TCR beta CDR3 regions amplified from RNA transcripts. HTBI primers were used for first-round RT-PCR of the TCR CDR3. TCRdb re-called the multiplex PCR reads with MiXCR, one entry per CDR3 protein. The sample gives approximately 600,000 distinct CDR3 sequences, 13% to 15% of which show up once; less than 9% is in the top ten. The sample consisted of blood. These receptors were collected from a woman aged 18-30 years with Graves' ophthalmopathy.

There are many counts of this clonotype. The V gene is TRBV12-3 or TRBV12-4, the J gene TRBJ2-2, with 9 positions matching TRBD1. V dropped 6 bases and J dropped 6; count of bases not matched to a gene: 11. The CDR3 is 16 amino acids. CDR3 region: CASRLRDRDPAGELFF. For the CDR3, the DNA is TGTGCCAGCAGACTACGGGACAGGGACCCCGCCGGGGAGCTGTTTTTT.

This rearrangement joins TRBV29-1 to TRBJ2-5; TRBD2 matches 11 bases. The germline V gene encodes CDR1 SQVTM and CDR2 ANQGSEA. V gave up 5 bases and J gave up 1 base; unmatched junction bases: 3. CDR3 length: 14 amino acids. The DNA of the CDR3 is TGCAGCGTTCGTAGCGGGAGGGTCCAAGAGACCCAGTACTTC. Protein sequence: CSVRSGRVQETQYF.

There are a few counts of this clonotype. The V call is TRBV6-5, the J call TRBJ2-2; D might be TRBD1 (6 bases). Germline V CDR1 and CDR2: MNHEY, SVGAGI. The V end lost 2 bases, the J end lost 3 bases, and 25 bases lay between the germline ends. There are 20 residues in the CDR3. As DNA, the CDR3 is TGTGCCAGCAGTTACACCATCCGACTCAACTACAGGGAGCACACCGGGGAGCTGTTTTTT. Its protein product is CASSYTIRLNYREHTGELFF.

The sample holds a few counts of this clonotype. CDR3 DNA: TGCAGTGTCGATCTAGCGGGAGTGTCCTACGAGCAGTACTTC. This gives the protein CSVDLAGVSYEQYF. The V and J genes are TRBV20-1 and TRBJ2-7; TRBD2 agrees at 10 bases. This CDR3 contains 14 residues. Losses at the gene ends were 7 bases for V and 1 base for J; bases not matched to a gene: 7. Per germline, CDR1 DFQATT and CDR2 SNEGSKA (reference sequence).

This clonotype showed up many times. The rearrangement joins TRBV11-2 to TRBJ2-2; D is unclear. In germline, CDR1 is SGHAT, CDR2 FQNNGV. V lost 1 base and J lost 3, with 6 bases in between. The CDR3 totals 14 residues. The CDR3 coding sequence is TGTGCCAGCAGCTTAGTTACGTACACCGGGGAGCTGTTTTTT. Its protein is CASSLVTYTGELFF.

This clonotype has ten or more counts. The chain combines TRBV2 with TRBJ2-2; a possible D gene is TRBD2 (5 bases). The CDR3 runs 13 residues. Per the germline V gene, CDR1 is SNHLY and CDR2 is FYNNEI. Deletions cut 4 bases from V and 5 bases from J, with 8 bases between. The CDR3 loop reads CASSGGMTGELFF. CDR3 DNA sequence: TGTGCCAGCAGTGGAGGGATGACCGGGGAGCTGTTTTTT.

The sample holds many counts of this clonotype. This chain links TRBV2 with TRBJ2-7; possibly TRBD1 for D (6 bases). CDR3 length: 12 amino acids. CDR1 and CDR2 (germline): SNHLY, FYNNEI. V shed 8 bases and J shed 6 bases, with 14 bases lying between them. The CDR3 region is CASENRVGEQYF. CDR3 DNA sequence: TGTGCCAGCGAGAACAGGGTTGGCGAGCAGTACTTC.

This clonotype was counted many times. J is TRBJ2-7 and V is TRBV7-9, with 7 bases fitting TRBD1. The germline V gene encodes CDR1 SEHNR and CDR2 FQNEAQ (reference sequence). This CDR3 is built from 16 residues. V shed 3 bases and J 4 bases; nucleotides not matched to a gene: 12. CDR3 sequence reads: CASSFFAGTAKYEQYF. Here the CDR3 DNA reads TGTGCCAGCAGCTTCTTCGCCGGGACAGCCAAATACGAGCAGTACTTC.

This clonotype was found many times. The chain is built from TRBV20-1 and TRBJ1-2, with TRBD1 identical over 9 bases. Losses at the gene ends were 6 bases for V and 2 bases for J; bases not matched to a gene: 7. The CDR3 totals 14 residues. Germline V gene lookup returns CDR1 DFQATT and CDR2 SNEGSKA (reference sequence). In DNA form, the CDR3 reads TGCAGTGCCTACGTCGGACAGGGGAACTATGGCTACACCTTC. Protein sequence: CSAYVGQGNYGYTF.

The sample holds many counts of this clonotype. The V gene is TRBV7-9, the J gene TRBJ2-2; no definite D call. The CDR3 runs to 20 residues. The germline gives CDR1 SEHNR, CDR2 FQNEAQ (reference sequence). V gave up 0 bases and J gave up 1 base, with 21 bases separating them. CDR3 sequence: CASSLARPGSGPRNTGELFF. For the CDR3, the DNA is TGTGCCAGCAGCTTAGCGCGTCCTGGATCTGGACCCCGGAACACCGGGGAGCTGTTTTTT.

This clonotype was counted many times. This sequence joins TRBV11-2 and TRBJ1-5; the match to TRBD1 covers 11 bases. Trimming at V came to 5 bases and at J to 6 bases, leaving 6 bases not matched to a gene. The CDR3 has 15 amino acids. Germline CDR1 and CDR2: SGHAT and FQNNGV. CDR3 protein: CASSKDRGQGQPQHF. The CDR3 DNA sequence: TGTGCCAGCAGCAAGGACAGGGGGCAGGGTCAGCCCCAGCATTTT. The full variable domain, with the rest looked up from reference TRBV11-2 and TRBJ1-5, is EAGVAQSPRYKIIEKRQSVAFWCNPISGHATLYWYQQILGQGPKLLIQFQNNGVVDDSQLPKDRFSAERLKGVDSTLKIQPAKLEDSAVYLCASSKDRGQGQPQHFGDGTRLSIL.

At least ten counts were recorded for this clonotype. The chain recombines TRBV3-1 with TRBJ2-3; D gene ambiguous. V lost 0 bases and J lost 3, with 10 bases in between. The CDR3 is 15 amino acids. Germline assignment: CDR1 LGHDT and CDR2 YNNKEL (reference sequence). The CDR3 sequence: CASSQEIAPTDTQYF. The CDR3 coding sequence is TGTGCCAGCAGCCAAGAGATCGCACCAACAGATACGCAGTATTTT.

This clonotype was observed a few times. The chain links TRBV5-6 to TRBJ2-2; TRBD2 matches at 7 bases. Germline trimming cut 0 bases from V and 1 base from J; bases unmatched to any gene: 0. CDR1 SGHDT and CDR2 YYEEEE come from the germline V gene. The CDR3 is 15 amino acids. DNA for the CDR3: TGTGCCAGCAGCTTGGGCGGGAGGAACACCGGGGAGCTGTTTTTT. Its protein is CASSLGGRNTGELFF.

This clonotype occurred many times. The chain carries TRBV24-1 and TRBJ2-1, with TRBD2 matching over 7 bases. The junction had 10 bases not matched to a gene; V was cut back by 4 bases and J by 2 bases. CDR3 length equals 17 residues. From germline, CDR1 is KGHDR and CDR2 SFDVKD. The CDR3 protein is CATSDAAAAGAYNEQFF. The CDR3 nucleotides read TGTGCCACCAGTGACGCCGCCGCTGCGGGAGCCTACAATGAGCAGTTCTTC.

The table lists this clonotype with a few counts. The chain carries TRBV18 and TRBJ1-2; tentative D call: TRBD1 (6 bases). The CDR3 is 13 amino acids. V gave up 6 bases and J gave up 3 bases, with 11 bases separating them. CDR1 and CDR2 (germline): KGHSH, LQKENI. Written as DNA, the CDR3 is TGTGCCAGCTCCCGACAGGACGACTATGGCTACACCTTC. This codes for CASSRQDDYGYTF.

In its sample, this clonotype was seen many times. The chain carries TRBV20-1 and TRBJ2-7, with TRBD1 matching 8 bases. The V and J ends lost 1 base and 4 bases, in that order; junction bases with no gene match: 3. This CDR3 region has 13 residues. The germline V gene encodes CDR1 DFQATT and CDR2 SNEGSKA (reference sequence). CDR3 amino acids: CSARGDRNYEQYF. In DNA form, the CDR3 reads TGCAGTGCTAGAGGGGACAGGAATTACGAGCAGTACTTC.

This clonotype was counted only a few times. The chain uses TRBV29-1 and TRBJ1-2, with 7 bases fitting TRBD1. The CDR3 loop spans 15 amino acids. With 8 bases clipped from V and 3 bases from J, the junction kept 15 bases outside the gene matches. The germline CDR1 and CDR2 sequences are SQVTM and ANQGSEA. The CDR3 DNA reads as TGCAGCCTCTCCGGTCTAGGGGGCGCAGACTATGGCTACACCTTC. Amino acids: CSLSGLGGADYGYTF.

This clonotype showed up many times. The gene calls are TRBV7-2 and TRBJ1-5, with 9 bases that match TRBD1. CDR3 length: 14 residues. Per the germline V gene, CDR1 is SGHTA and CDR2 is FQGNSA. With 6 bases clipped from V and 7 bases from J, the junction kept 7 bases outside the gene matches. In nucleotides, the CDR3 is TGTGCCAGCAGTTACAGGGGGCTTGGACAGCCCCAGCATTTT. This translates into CASSYRGLGQPQHF.

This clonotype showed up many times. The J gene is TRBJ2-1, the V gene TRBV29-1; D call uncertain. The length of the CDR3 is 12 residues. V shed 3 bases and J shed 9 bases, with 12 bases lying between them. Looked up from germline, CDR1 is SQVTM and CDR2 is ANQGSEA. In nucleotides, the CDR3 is TGCAGCGTTGACCTCCGGGTTGGTGAGCAGTTCTTC. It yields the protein CSVDLRVGEQFF.